Below are 24 T cell receptor beta chains sequenced from a single sample in a study of cytomegalovirus exposure and HLA in healthy donors. This PCR relied on a set of 60 Vbeta primers and 13 Jbeta primers. Sequencing used immunoSEQ multiplex PCR; TCRdb keeps in-frame clones, though not all of them. The data contain under 200,000 clones, 84% of them singletons. The source material was PBMCs. These receptors were obtained from a young man in good health and CMV-seronegative.

This sequence joins TRBV27 and TRBJ1-4; weak D call: TRBD1 (5 bases). CDR1 is MNHEY and CDR2 is SMNVEV in the germline V gene (reference sequence). Trimming pared 6 bases from V and 2 bases from J, leaving 13 bases between. This CDR3 spans 15 amino acids. For the CDR3, the DNA is TGTGCCAGCAGAATCTCAGGGTACACTAATGAAAAACTGTTTTTT. Its protein product is CASRISGYTNEKLFF.

The V and J genes are TRBV6-5 and TRBJ2-5; 13 bases align to TRBD2. The CDR3 is made up of 16 amino acids. With V trimmed by 0 bases and J by 3 bases, 1 base remained unmatched. Germline V CDR1 and CDR2: MNHEY, SVGAGI. The CDR3 nucleotides are TGTGCCAGCAGTTACTCGACTAGCGGGAGGAAAGAGACCCAGTACTTC. Protein product: CASSYSTSGRKETQYF.

The chain is built from TRBV19 and TRBJ2-1; TRBD2 matches 7 bases. This CDR3 is 16 amino acids long. The V and J ends lost 8 bases and 7 bases, in that order; junction bases with no gene match: 17. Germline V gene data show CDR1 as LNHDA and CDR2 as SQIVND (reference sequence). CDR3 coding DNA: TGTGCCAGTGCCCGCCCCGGCGGGAGATCGGATAATGAGCAGTTCTTC. Translation: CASARPGGRSDNEQFF.

The chain recombines TRBV5-4 with TRBJ2-7; 9 bases are a match to TRBD1. Germline V gene sequence: CDR1 SGHNT, CDR2 YYREEE (reference sequence). The V gene end was trimmed by 4 bases and the J gene end by 3 bases; junction bases not matched to a gene: 5. CDR3 length: 14 amino acids. The CDR3 spells CASSIRDRDYEQYF. CDR3 nucleotides: TGTGCCAGCAGCATCCGGGACAGGGACTACGAGCAGTACTTC.

The rearrangement links TRBV7-8 to TRBJ2-3, with 13 bases matching TRBD2. This CDR3 has 18 amino acids. Per the germline V gene, CDR1 is SGHVS and CDR2 is FQNEAQ. The V segment lost 4 bases and the J segment 3 bases; nucleotides outside the gene matches: 10. DNA for the CDR3: TGTGCCAGCAGCTCCGGACTAGCGGGAGATAGTTTAACAGATACGCAGTATTTT. Translating it yields CASSSGLAGDSLTDTQYF.

The chain joins TRBV6-1 to TRBJ2-7, with TRBD2 matching over 11 bases. The germline V gene encodes CDR1 MNHNS and CDR2 SASEGT. This CDR3 spans 16 amino acids. V shed 0 bases and J 2 bases; nucleotides not matched to a gene: 3. The CDR3 bases are TGTGCCAGCAGTGAAGCTAGCGGGGGGGGACCCTACGAGCAGTACTTC. Amino acid sequence: CASSEASGGGPYEQYF.

This chain uses TRBV28 with TRBJ2-7; D gene unclear. Trimming cost V 8 bases and J 3 bases, with 17 bases left between them. Germline assignment: CDR1 MDHEN and CDR2 SYDVKM. The CDR3 length is 14 residues. CDR3 region: CASVVGLGGYEQYF. The CDR3 DNA sequence: TGTGCCAGCGTGGTTGGGTTAGGCGGCTACGAGCAGTACTTC.

The V and J genes are TRBV4-2 and TRBJ1-2; 10 bases match TRBD1. The CDR3 covers 18 residues. In germline, CDR1 is LGHNA, CDR2 YNFKEQ. Germline trimming cut 2 bases from V and 1 base from J; bases unmatched to any gene: 10. The CDR3, as DNA: TGTGCCAGCAGCCAAACCCCGGCCGGGACAGGGGTTAACTATGGCTACACCTTC. Translation gives CASSQTPAGTGVNYGYTF.

The chain couples TRBV5-1 to TRBJ2-2; weak D call: TRBD2 (5 bases). Germline V gene lookup returns CDR1 SGHRS and CDR2 YFSETQ. The length of the CDR3 is 14 residues. V shed 4 bases and J shed 4 bases, with 11 bases lying between them. The CDR3, as DNA: TGCGCCAGCAGCGGTGATGGGAGCACCGGGGAGCTGTTTTTT. This translates into CASSGDGSTGELFF.

The CDR3 nucleotides read TGTGCCAGCAGTGGGGACAGGGTCGGTTCCTACAATGAGCAGTTCTTC. Protein product: CASSGDRVGSYNEQFF. The chain joins TRBV6-1 to TRBJ2-1, with 9 bases fitting TRBD1. Germline V gene data show CDR1 as MNHNS and CDR2 as SASEGT. With 4 bases clipped from V and 1 base from J, the junction kept 5 bases outside the gene matches. This CDR3 has 16 residues.

The chain uses TRBV11-2 and TRBJ1-1; a possible D gene is TRBD1 (5 bases). V lost 5 bases, J lost 1 base, and 11 bases lay in between. The CDR3 loop spans 14 amino acids. CDR1 is SGHAT, CDR2 FQNNGV, per germline. DNA for the CDR3: TGTGCCAGCAGCGTGGGACTTAGGAACACTGAAGCTTTCTTT. It specifies CASSVGLRNTEAFF.

This clone was found a few times. The chain employs TRBV7-2 and TRBJ2-3; 9 bases fit TRBD2. V gave up 5 bases and J gave up 2 bases; unmatched junction bases: 8. Germline lookup yields CDR1 SGHTA and CDR2 FQGNSA. This CDR3 is built from 16 residues. The CDR3, as DNA: TGTGCCAGCAGCCAAGATCGCGGGGGGGCCACAGATACGCAGTATTTT. Amino acid sequence: CASSQDRGGATDTQYF.

This chain joins TRBV21-1 and TRBJ2-7; TRBD2, as called in the table, went unchecked against the DNA. TRBV21-1 counts as a pseudogene. CDR3 length equals 14 residues. The CDR3, as DNA: TGTGCCAGCAACTTCGTCTTTGAGGTTTGCGAGCAGTACTTC. Encoded protein: CASNFVFEVCEQYF.

In DNA, the CDR3 is TGTGCCAGCAGCCAACAGGGGGACCCGTACACCGGGGAGCTGTTTTTT. Translating gives CASSQQGDPYTGELFF. V gene TRBV4-2 combines with J gene TRBJ2-2; 7 bases align to TRBD1. V was clipped by 2 bases and J by 3 bases; unmatched bases: 6. CDR3 size: 16 residues. Germline assignment: CDR1 LGHNA and CDR2 YNFKEQ.

The J gene is TRBJ1-1, the V gene TRBV7-2; D is possibly TRBD1 (6 bases). Trimming took 5 bases from V and 8 from J, leaving 12 bases between them. The germline CDR1 and CDR2 sequences are SGHTA and FQGNSA. The CDR3 covers 12 residues. The CDR3 sequence is CASSAQGLEAFF. The CDR3 nucleotides read TGTGCCAGCAGCGCTCAGGGGTTGGAAGCTTTCTTT.

This clone came up a few times. The V and J genes are TRBV6-8 and TRBJ2-7; possible D gene TRBD2, 5 bases. Germline CDR1 is MNHGY and CDR2 is SAAAGT. The CDR3 is 21 amino acids. V lost 6 bases to trimming and J lost 2 bases, with 35 bases between them. CDR3 coding DNA: TGTGCCAGCAGCCTCGCACCACTAATAGCGATAGGGTTCGAGTTTGCCTACGAGCAGTACTTC. It specifies CASSLAPLIAIGFEFAYEQYF.

The chain has TRBV2 and TRBJ1-3, with no clear D. Per the germline V gene, CDR1 is SNHLY and CDR2 is FYNNEI. Trimming shortened V by 2 bases and J by 10 bases, and 18 bases separated the two germline ends. This CDR3 contains 15 residues. As DNA, the CDR3 is TGTGCCAGCAGTGAAATAGGAGCAACAAGGAGAACCATATATTTT. This sequence encodes CASSEIGATRRTIYF.

V is TRBV2 and J is TRBJ1-2; D remains ambiguous. V lost 6 bases and J lost 7, with 18 bases in between. This CDR3 has 14 amino acids. Per germline, CDR1 SNHLY and CDR2 FYNNEI. CDR3: CASSALTARGGYTF. Here the CDR3 DNA reads TGTGCCAGCAGCGCCCTTACGGCCCGGGGTGGCTACACCTTC. The full variable domain, with the rest looked up from reference TRBV2 and TRBJ1-2, is EPEVTQTPSHQVTQMGQEVILRCVPISNHLYFYWYRQILGQKVEFLVSFYNNEISEKSEIFDDQFSVERPDGSNFTLKIRSTKLEDSAMYFCASSALTARGGYTFGSGTRLTVV.

V is TRBV29-1 and J is TRBJ1-1, with D possibly being TRBD1 (6 bases). Germline lookup yields CDR1 SQVTM and CDR2 ANQGSEA. Trimming shortened V by 0 bases and J by 0 bases, and 11 bases separated the two germline ends. CDR3 length: 15 residues. The CDR3 coding sequence is TGCAGCGTTGAAGATCGTAACAGGGTGAACACTGAAGCTTTCTTT. It encodes CSVEDRNRVNTEAFF.

The V gene is TRBV27, the J gene TRBJ2-2, with TRBD2 as a possible D gene (5 bases). This CDR3 region has 14 residues. Per germline, CDR1 MNHEY and CDR2 SMNVEV (reference sequence). Trimming stripped 5 bases from V and 6 bases from J, with 13 bases between. For the CDR3, the DNA is TGTGCCAGCAGTCCGGGTCGGGGAGCCGGGGAGCTGTTTTTT. Encoded protein: CASSPGRGAGELFF.

This chain connects TRBV25-1 to TRBJ1-2; TRBD1 agrees at 9 bases. Unmatched junction bases numbered 6, after V lost 4 bases and J lost 6 bases. CDR3 length equals 14 residues. Germline V lookup: CDR1 MGHDK, CDR2 SYGVNS. CDR3 nucleotide sequence: TGTGCCAGCAGTGGCACAGGGGGCGCTGATGGCTACACCTTC. It translates to CASSGTGGADGYTF.

The rearrangement joins TRBV6-5 to TRBJ2-1, with 12 bases aligning to TRBD2. The CDR3 is 15 residues long. Germline lookup yields CDR1 MNHEY and CDR2 SVGAGI. V lost 0 bases and J lost 7; bases outside the gene matches: 1. This CDR3 is CASSYSTSGRNEQFF. The DNA of the CDR3 is TGTGCCAGCAGTTACTCGACTAGCGGGAGAAATGAGCAGTTCTTC.

The rearrangement uses TRBV7-2 and TRBJ2-5, with 8 bases matching TRBD1. The DNA end favors TRBJ2-7, so the J call may be wrong. The germline V gene encodes CDR1 SGHTA and CDR2 FQGNSA. The CDR3 has 15 amino acids. The CDR3 protein is CASSANQGAVYEQYF. The CDR3 DNA reads as TGTGCCAGCAGCGCGAACCAGGGGGCGGTCTACGAGCAGTACTTC.

This clone was counted between two and nine times. This chain uses TRBV4-3 with TRBJ2-2, with a weak D call TRBD2 (5 bases). Per germline, CDR1 LGHNA and CDR2 YSLEER. This CDR3 contains 14 residues. V shed 2 bases and J shed 6 bases, with 10 bases lying between them. CDR3 nucleotide sequence: TGCGCCAGCAGCCAACAACTAGTATCCGGGGAGCTGTTTTTT. Translating gives CASSQQLVSGELFF.